These 26 T cell receptor beta chains were all obtained from the same sample, sequenced in a study of CD8+CD57+ T cells in acquired aplastic anemia. CDR3 and TCR beta VDJ profiling relied on a genomic DNA template. TCRdb called the reads again in MiXCR, with one record for every CDR3 protein. The repertoire holds under 200,000 distinct CDR3 sequences, with under 70% as singletons. Sequenced input: sorted CD4+, CD8+, or CD8+CD57+ T cells (not recorded which) from PBMCs. Source of these receptors: a human donor with severe aplastic anemia or a healthy control (not recorded which).

The chain combines TRBV2 with TRBJ2-1, with a tentative D call TRBD2 (5 bases). This CDR3 has 15 amino acids. The V end was cut by 6 bases, the J end by 2 bases, with 14 bases between. Looked up from germline, CDR1 is SNHLY and CDR2 is FYNNEI. CDR3 nucleotide sequence: TGTGCCAGCAGCGACTACCCGCTGACCTACAATGAGCAGTTCTTC. Its translation is CASSDYPLTYNEQFF.

This clonotype was found a few times. CDR3 coding DNA: TGCAGCGTCGGGACAGGGGGGTACGAGCAGTACTTC. As protein: CSVGTGGYEQYF. The genes are TRBV29-1 and TRBJ2-7, with TRBD1 matching 11 bases. This CDR3 comprises 12 residues. Germline V gives CDR1 SQVTM, CDR2 ANQGSEA. The trim removed 6 bases at V and 4 bases at J, leaving 2 bases unmatched.

This clonotype was counted only a few times. CDR3 protein: CASRVGANVLTF. DNA for the CDR3: TGTGCCAGCAGGGTTGGGGCCAACGTCCTGACTTTC. The chain carries TRBV7-2 and TRBJ2-6; D unresolved. Germline loops: CDR1 SGHTA, CDR2 FQGNSA. V gave up 6 bases and J gave up 3 bases, with 3 bases separating them. This CDR3 comprises 12 residues.

In its sample, this clonotype was seen a few times. This sequence joins TRBV19 and TRBJ2-7, with 7 nucleotides matching TRBD1. The germline CDR1 and CDR2 sequences are LNHDA and SQIVND (reference sequence). V trimming: 6 bases; J trimming: 0 bases; junction bases outside the gene matches: 8. CDR3 length equals 15 residues. In DNA form, the CDR3 reads TGTGCCAGTAGGAGGGCGTCAGGGGGCTCCTACGAGCAGTACTTC. Its protein is CASRRASGGSYEQYF.

To note about this clonotype: A read error may account for a junction end that differs from germline. The CDR3 here is CATSRDGTGSAPLHF. For the CDR3, the DNA is TGCGCCACCAGCAGAGATGGGACGGGGTCGGCACCCCTCCACTTT. The rearrangement uses TRBV15 and TRBJ1-6; possibly TRBD1 for D (5 bases). The CDR3 contains 15 residues. Germline CDR1 is LNHNV and CDR2 is YYDKDF (reference sequence). The variable domain in full, completed from reference TRBV15 and TRBJ1-6, reads DAMVIQNPRYQVTQFGKPVTLSCSQTLNHNVMYWYQQKSSQAPKLLFHYYDKDFNNEADTPDNFQSRRPNTSFCFLDIRSPGLGDTAMYLCATSRDGTGSAPLHFGNGTRLTVT.

The chain carries TRBV2 and TRBJ1-3, with D possibly TRBD1 on 6 matching bases. V was shortened by 5 bases and J by 2 bases, with 10 bases between the two germline ends. Germline CDR1 reads SNHLY; CDR2 reads FYNNEI. CDR3 length: 14 residues. The CDR3 bases are TGTGCCAGCAGTATCGGGACACCTGGAAACACCATATATTTT. It is translated as CASSIGTPGNTIYF.

The sample holds a few counts of this clonotype. The chain employs TRBV12-3 or TRBV12-4 and TRBJ2-1, with D possibly TRBD1 on 6 matching bases. V lost 2 bases to trimming and J lost 0 bases, with 8 bases between them. This CDR3 is built from 15 residues. The CDR3 nucleotides read TGTGCCAGCAGTTTAAGGGGGAGCTCCTACAATGAGCAGTTCTTC. Protein sequence: CASSLRGSSYNEQFF.

Only a few counts were recorded for this clonotype. The gene calls are TRBV25-1 and TRBJ1-3; D is perhaps TRBD1 (6 bases). Trimming stripped 4 bases from V and 0 bases from J, with 10 bases between. The CDR3 length is 15 residues. Germline V gene sequence: CDR1 MGHDK, CDR2 SYGVNS. CDR3 nucleotide sequence: TGTGCCAGCAGTGCAGGGGACCTCTCTGGAAACACCATATATTTT. As protein: CASSAGDLSGNTIYF.

A remark on this clonotype: This sequence may be a read error, since a much larger clone differs from it by one base. The chain uses TRBV12-3 or TRBV12-4 and TRBJ1-5, with 8 bases identical to TRBD1. V was clipped by 8 bases and J by 6 bases; unmatched bases: 15. This CDR3 has 16 residues. The DNA of the CDR3 is TGTGCCAGCGGAGCAGGAGGGGGACAGGCCTGTCAGCCCCAGCATTTT. Amino acid sequence: CASGAGGGQACQPQHF.

The chain links TRBV7-9 to TRBJ2-7, with D perhaps matching TRBD1 or TRBD2 (5 bases each). This CDR3 is built from 12 residues. Germline V gene lookup returns CDR1 SEHNR and CDR2 FQNEAQ (reference sequence). CDR3 sequence: CVSSLSGPEQYF. CDR3 DNA sequence: TGTGTTAGCAGCTTATCGGGGCCCGAGCAGTACTTC.

The chain combines TRBV2 with TRBJ2-7; 11 bases align to TRBD2. The CDR3 is 16 amino acids. Unmatched junction bases numbered 13, after V lost 7 bases and J lost 5 bases. Germline V gene data show CDR1 as SNHLY and CDR2 as FYNNEI. The CDR3 sequence: CASTRLLAGGPNEQYF. CDR3 in DNA: TGTGCCAGCACCCGACTCTTAGCGGGGGGGCCAAACGAGCAGTACTTC.

The chain employs TRBV10-1 and TRBJ2-3, with TRBD2 as a possible D gene (5 bases). Germline V gives CDR1 WNHNN, CDR2 SYGVQD (reference sequence). Trimming left V 8 bases short and J 1 base short, with 10 bases between. The CDR3 loop spans 13 amino acids. CDR3 sequence reads: CASGFGGTDTQYF. The DNA of the CDR3 is TGCGCCAGCGGGTTCGGGGGCACAGATACGCAGTATTTT.

In its sample, this clonotype was seen once. V gene TRBV24-1 combines with J gene TRBJ2-1; the match to TRBD2 covers 10 bases. The V segment lost 6 bases and the J segment 9 bases; nucleotides outside the gene matches: 7. CDR3 length equals 14 residues. CDR1 and CDR2 (germline): KGHDR, SFDVKD. The CDR3: CATSSGGAVSEQFF. CDR3 DNA sequence: TGTGCCACCAGTAGCGGGGGGGCCGTAAGTGAGCAGTTCTTC.

The chain recombines TRBV19 with TRBJ2-7; perhaps D is TRBD1 or TRBD2 (7 bases each). The CDR3 totals 15 residues. V was trimmed by 6 bases and J by 3 bases, leaving 18 bases between them. Germline lookup yields CDR1 LNHDA and CDR2 SQIVND (reference sequence). CDR3 in DNA: TGTGCCAGTAGCCCGGGCAGGGGGGGGATCTACGAGCAGTACTTC. Translating it yields CASSPGRGGIYEQYF.

This clonotype was seen just once. The V and J genes are TRBV9 and TRBJ1-5, with D hard to call. The germline gives CDR1 SGDLS, CDR2 YYNGEE. Trimming left V 0 bases short and J 3 bases short, with 10 bases between. This CDR3 is 15 amino acids long. CDR3 DNA sequence: TGTGCCAGCAGCGTAGGACCAAGTGACAATCAGCCCCAGCATTTT. The encoded protein is CASSVGPSDNQPQHF.

Concerning this clonotype: A much larger clone lies one base from this, so it may be a read error. The rearrangement joins TRBV6-4 to TRBJ2-2; tentatively, D is TRBD1 (6 bases). The germline CDR1 and CDR2 sequences are MRHNA and SNTAGT. Trimming stripped 8 bases from V and 6 bases from J, with 13 bases between. The CDR3 length is 13 residues. In DNA, the CDR3 is TGTGCCAGCGGTCCAGGGGTCCCCGGGGAGCTGTTTTTT. The encoded protein is CASGPGVPGELFF.

This clonotype was seen many times. The genes are TRBV3-1 and TRBJ2-7; D is uncertain. CDR1 LGHDT and CDR2 YNNKEL come from the germline V gene (reference sequence). Between the trimmed V and J ends, which lost 1 base and 2 bases, there was a span of 6 bases. The CDR3 is 13 residues long. The DNA for the CDR3 is TGTGCCAGCAGCCAAGTTGAGGCCTACGAGCAGTACTTC. Translated: CASSQVEAYEQYF.

In this sample, this clonotype turned up a few times. The chain combines TRBV9 with TRBJ2-3; TRBD2 matches 14 bases. Germline trimming cut 5 bases from V and 0 bases from J; bases unmatched to any gene: 5. Germline V gene data show CDR1 as SGDLS and CDR2 as YYNGEE. The CDR3 length is 17 residues. CDR3 amino acids: CASSDGTSGGSTDTQYF. The CDR3 bases are TGTGCCAGCAGTGACGGGACTAGCGGGGGTAGCACAGATACGCAGTATTTT.

This clonotype was detected only a few times. V is TRBV15 and J is TRBJ1-1; D gene unclear. V was pared by 0 bases and J by 0 bases, with 2 bases between. CDR1 and CDR2 from the germline V gene are LNHNV and YYDKDF (reference sequence). There are 13 residues in the CDR3. CDR3 loop: CATSRDMNTEAFF. DNA for the CDR3: TGTGCCACCAGCAGAGATATGAACACTGAAGCTTTCTTT.

The rearrangement joins TRBV19 to TRBJ2-5; 14 nucleotides align to TRBD2. V dropped 6 bases and J dropped 5; count of bases not matched to a gene: 5. The germline V gene encodes CDR1 LNHDA and CDR2 SQIVND (reference sequence). The CDR3 extends over 15 amino acids. DNA for the CDR3: TGTGCCAGTAGGGCGACTAGCGGGGGGGCTGAGACCCAGTACTTC. Translating gives CASRATSGGAETQYF.

This clonotype has at least ten counts. The rearrangement uses TRBV9 and TRBJ2-1; TRBD2 is a possible D gene (5 bases). The length of the CDR3 is 15 residues. Per the germline V gene, CDR1 is SGDLS and CDR2 is YYNGEE. Trimming left V 0 bases short and J 8 bases short, with 15 bases between. CDR3: CASSVADGLADEQFF. The CDR3, as DNA: TGTGCCAGCAGCGTAGCGGACGGGCTAGCCGATGAGCAGTTCTTC.

V usage is TRBV2 and J usage is TRBJ2-7; possibly TRBD1 for D (7 bases). CDR1 and CDR2 (germline): SNHLY, FYNNEI. The CDR3 spans 19 residues. Trimming took off 5 bases at V and 2 bases at J, with 28 bases between the two ends. This CDR3 reads CASSYSQGRGEVKTYEQYF. In DNA form, the CDR3 reads TGTGCCAGCAGTTACTCTCAAGGCAGGGGGGAGGTGAAAACCTACGAGCAGTACTTC. Drawing the rest from reference TRBV2 and TRBJ2-7, the complete variable domain is EPEVTQTPSHQVTQMGQEVILRCVPISNHLYFYWYRQILGQKVEFLVSFYNNEISEKSEIFDDQFSVERPDGSNFTLKIRSTKLEDSAMYFCASSYSQGRGEVKTYEQYFGPGTRLTVT.

The chain joins TRBV7-9 to TRBJ2-5; D may be TRBD1 (5 bases). The ends were cut back, 4 bases at V and 3 bases at J, with 9 bases in the middle. Germline-derived CDR1 and CDR2 are SEHNR and FQNEAQ (reference sequence). The CDR3 is 13 residues long. The CDR3 is CASSSGAEETQYF. The CDR3 bases are TGTGCCAGCAGCTCTGGGGCAGAAGAGACCCAGTACTTC.

This clonotype was seen at least ten times. The chain carries TRBV12-3 or TRBV12-4 and TRBJ1-1; D might be TRBD1 (5 bases). The CDR3 runs 14 residues. The V gene lost 2 bases and the J gene lost 11 bases, with 18 bases spanning the gap. The CDR3 reads CASSLQGRGVEAFF. The CDR3 DNA reads TGTGCCAGCAGTTTACAGGGTAGGGGCGTTGAGGCTTTCTTT.

This chain uses TRBV7-3 with TRBJ1-6; D gene ambiguous. With 5 bases removed from V and 8 bases from J, the gap between germline ends came to 13 bases. CDR1 SGHTA and CDR2 FQGTGA come from the germline V gene. This CDR3 is 14 amino acids long. The CDR3, as DNA: TGTGCCAGCAGCCCCCGGGGTACCGATTCACCCCTCCACTTT. This sequence encodes CASSPRGTDSPLHF. The full variable domain, in which reference TRBV7-3 and TRBJ1-6 provide the parts outside the CDR3, is GAGVSQTPSNKVTEKGKYVELRCDPISGHTALYWYRQSLGQGPEFLIYFQGTGAADDSGLPNDRFFAVRPEGSVSTLKIQRTERGDSAVYLCASSPRGTDSPLHFGNGTRLTVT.

V usage is TRBV29-1 and J usage is TRBJ2-7; TRBD2 is a possible D gene (6 bases). The CDR3 covers 12 residues. Trimming left V 4 bases short and J 3 bases short, with 10 bases between. Germline V gene lookup returns CDR1 SQVTM and CDR2 ANQGSEA. CDR3 bases: TGCAGCGTTGCCGACGGGAGCTACGAGCAGTACTTC. It encodes CSVADGSYEQYF.